Below are 26 T cell receptor beta chains sequenced from a single sample in a study of shared clonotypes between healthy human individuals. Assay: immunoSEQ multiplex PCR; the TCRdb copy retains only in-frame clones and omits some. Of around 1,900,000 clones in the sample, over 85% were seen once. Terminally differentiated effector memory CD45RA+ cells were left out of the naive CD8 fraction, which was CD45RO-negative and positively selected for CCR7. Sequencing used naive CD8+ T cells from PBMCs. The receptors were sampled from a young man in good health. Some clones in this sample may be carry-over from other donors' samples.

V and J are TRBV15 and TRBJ2-1; perhaps TRBD2 as D (6 bases). The ends were cut back, 0 bases at V and 10 bases at J, with 13 bases in the middle. The germline CDR1 and CDR2 sequences are LNHNV and YYDKDF (reference sequence). This CDR3 is built from 14 residues. As DNA, the CDR3 is TGTGCCACCAGCAGAGATGCTACTAGCACGGAGCAGTTCTTC. Its protein is CATSRDATSTEQFF.

Only a few counts were recorded for this clone. The chain joins TRBV28 to TRBJ1-1; tentatively, D is TRBD1 (5 bases). V lost 3 bases, J lost 11 bases, and 13 bases lay in between. Germline loops: CDR1 MDHEN, CDR2 SYDVKM. The CDR3 has 12 residues. The CDR3 loop is CASSFWGNGAFF. CDR3 sequence (DNA): TGTGCCAGCAGTTTTTGGGGGAATGGGGCTTTCTTT.

The chain recombines TRBV7-9 with TRBJ1-3, with D tentatively TRBD1 (6 bases). The V end lost 5 bases, the J end lost 2 bases, and 19 bases lay between the germline ends. CDR1 is SEHNR and CDR2 is FQNEAQ in the germline V gene (reference sequence). The CDR3 covers 17 residues. The CDR3 nucleotides are TGTGCCAGCAGCCCACACCCAGGGGTAAAGCCTGGAAACACCATATATTTT. Translating gives CASSPHPGVKPGNTIYF.

V gene TRBV21-1 combines with J gene TRBJ2-1; TRBD1 reflects the table's D call only, with no check against the DNA. TRBV21-1 is a pseudogene locus. This CDR3 has 16 amino acids. The CDR3 DNA is TGTGCCAGCAGCAAAGCTGGGCAGTCTTTTACGAATGAGCAGTTCTTC. Translation gives CASSKAGQSFTNEQFF.

CDR3 bases: TGTGCCAGCAGCTTCCCGCGGGATGGGTCCCGCGATGAGCAGTTCTTC. It specifies CASSFPRDGSRDEQFF. The V and J genes are TRBV7-9 and TRBJ2-1; possibly TRBD2 for D (6 bases). In germline, CDR1 is SEHNR, CDR2 FQNEAQ (reference sequence). V lost 3 bases, J lost 8 bases, and 20 bases lay in between. The CDR3 totals 16 residues.

Notes on this clone: Other nucleotide sequences in the sample specify the same CDR3. The chain employs TRBV7-2 and TRBJ2-7; no firm D call. Trimming pared 5 bases from V and 0 bases from J, leaving 5 bases between. The CDR3 contains 12 residues. Germline CDR1 and CDR2: SGHTA and FQGNSA. The CDR3 DNA reads as TGTGCCAGCAGCCCCCGCTCCTACGAGCAGTACTTC. Translated, it gives CASSPRSYEQYF. The variable domain in full, completed from reference TRBV7-2 and TRBJ2-7, reads GAGVSQSPSNKVTEKGKDVELRCDPISGHTALYWYRQSLGQGLEFLIYFQGNSAPDKSGLPSDRFSAERTGGSVSTLTIQRTQQEDSAVYLCASSPRSYEQYFGPGTRLTVT.

J is TRBJ1-1 and V is TRBV27, with 8 nucleotides matching TRBD1. This CDR3 has 17 residues. V shed 1 base and J 4 bases; nucleotides not matched to a gene: 11. Germline lookup yields CDR1 MNHEY and CDR2 SMNVEV (reference sequence). The CDR3 here is CASSLLVPQGAPTEAFF. The CDR3 nucleotides are TGTGCCAGCAGTTTATTAGTCCCGCAGGGGGCGCCCACTGAAGCTTTCTTT.

The chain joins TRBV27 to TRBJ2-3, with TRBD2 matching 8 bases. Trimming cost V 6 bases and J 3 bases; bases outside gene matches: 11. Germline CDR1 is MNHEY and CDR2 is SMNVEV (reference sequence). This CDR3 region has 16 residues. CDR3: CASRTSLLAGTDTQYF. The CDR3 DNA is TGTGCCAGCAGGACCTCGTTGCTAGCGGGTACAGATACGCAGTATTTT.

The rearrangement links TRBV6-5 to TRBJ2-2, with D unclear. This CDR3 is 13 amino acids long. Germline values: CDR1 MNHEY, CDR2 SVGAGI. Trimming took 4 bases from V and 1 from J, leaving 4 bases between them. CDR3: CASSLWNTGELFF. The CDR3 coding sequence is TGTGCCAGCAGTTTGTGGAACACCGGGGAGCTGTTTTTT.

This clone appeared once. This chain connects TRBV18 to TRBJ2-3, with TRBD2 matching 10 bases. The CDR3 runs 18 residues. Germline loops: CDR1 KGHSH, CDR2 LQKENI. The V gene end was trimmed by 0 bases and the J gene end by 1 base; junction bases not matched to a gene: 7. CDR3 DNA sequence: TGTGCCAGCTCACCACCTAATAGGCTAGCGGGGGGCACAGATACGCAGTATTTT. Its protein product is CASSPPNRLAGGTDTQYF.

The V gene is TRBV11-2, the J gene TRBJ1-2; 10 bases map to TRBD1. J lost 1 base, V lost 1 base, and 9 bases had no gene match. The CDR3 has 18 residues. Germline lookup yields CDR1 SGHAT and CDR2 FQNNGV. The DNA for the CDR3 is TGTGCCAGCAGCTTAGGGCCCCCGACAGGGGGCAATAACTATGGCTACACCTTC. Translated, it gives CASSLGPPTGGNNYGYTF.

The V and J genes are TRBV7-9 and TRBJ2-7; tentatively, D is TRBD2 (5 bases). This CDR3 is built from 15 residues. V lost 5 bases to trimming and J lost 2 bases, with 16 bases between them. Germline V gene lookup returns CDR1 SEHNR and CDR2 FQNEAQ (reference sequence). The CDR3 protein is CASSPQDSVAYEQYF. DNA of the CDR3: TGTGCCAGCAGCCCCCAGGATAGCGTCGCCTACGAGCAGTACTTC.

The rearrangement links TRBV7-9 to TRBJ1-2, with unresolved D. The V and J ends lost 5 bases and 3 bases respectively, with 13 bases between them. The germline gives CDR1 SEHNR, CDR2 FQNEAQ (reference sequence). The CDR3 totals 14 residues. The CDR3 loop reads CASSPLLKDYGYTF. DNA for the CDR3: TGTGCCAGCAGCCCCTTGTTGAAGGACTATGGCTACACCTTC. Full variable domain (outside the CDR3, taken from reference TRBV7-9 and TRBJ1-2): DTGVSQNPRHKITKRGQNVTFRCDPISEHNRLYWYRQTLGQGPEFLTYFQNEAQLEKSRLLSDRFSAERPKGSFSTLEIQRTEQGDSAMYLCASSPLLKDYGYTFGSGTRLTVV.

This chain connects TRBV2 to TRBJ2-7; tentative D call: TRBD2 (6 bases). This CDR3 contains 13 residues. Trimming took off 8 bases at V and 7 bases at J, with 18 bases between the two ends. Germline V CDR1 and CDR2: SNHLY, FYNNEI. The CDR3 DNA reads as TGTGCCAGCGTGAGACAGCCCCGGGAGGAGCAGTACTTC. As protein: CASVRQPREEQYF.

This chain connects TRBV28 to TRBJ2-7; 11 bases line up with TRBD2. The V gene's germline CDR1 is MDHEN and CDR2 SYDVKM. Trimming removed 6 bases from V and 6 bases from J; junction bases left unmatched: 7. The CDR3 has 14 amino acids. The CDR3 region is CASSYSGRVGEQYF. CDR3 sequence (DNA): TGTGCCAGCAGCTATAGCGGGAGGGTAGGCGAGCAGTACTTC.

The V call is TRBV6-5, the J call TRBJ2-7, with 9 bases aligning to TRBD1. With 5 bases clipped from V and 3 bases from J, the junction kept 5 bases outside the gene matches. This CDR3 region has 14 residues. Germline V gene sequence: CDR1 MNHEY, CDR2 SVGAGI. The CDR3 protein is CASSPGTGIYEQYF. CDR3 nucleotide sequence: TGTGCCAGCAGTCCCGGGACAGGGATCTACGAGCAGTACTTC.

To note about this clone: Other DNA sequences within the sample encode an identical CDR3. The chain has TRBV9 and TRBJ2-2, with D uncertain. Germline V gives CDR1 SGDLS, CDR2 YYNGEE. The CDR3 sequence is 13 residues long. V was pared by 2 bases and J by 2 bases, with 4 bases between. The CDR3 here is CASSVSNTGELFF. The DNA of the CDR3 is TGTGCCAGCAGCGTCAGTAACACCGGGGAGCTGTTTTTT. Drawing the rest from reference TRBV9 and TRBJ2-2, the complete variable domain is DSGVTQTPKHLITATGQRVTLRCSPRSGDLSVYWYQQSLDQGLQFLIQYYNGEERAKGNILERFSAQQFPDLHSELNLSSLELGDSALYFCASSVSNTGELFFGEGSRLTVL.

J is TRBJ2-7 and V is TRBV28; 13 bases agree with TRBD2. Germline trimming cut 1 base from V and 6 bases from J; bases unmatched to any gene: 9. This CDR3 is built from 17 residues. Per germline, CDR1 MDHEN and CDR2 SYDVKM. The CDR3 DNA follows: TGTGCCAGCAGTTTATTGGAGAGACTAGCGGGAGGTTTCGAGCAGTACTTC. Translating it yields CASSLLERLAGGFEQYF.

This chain joins TRBV5-6 and TRBJ2-5; 7 positions agree with TRBD2. The germline CDR1 and CDR2 sequences are SGHDT and YYEEEE. The CDR3 has 15 residues. J was trimmed by 3 bases and V by 4 bases; bases with no gene match: 9. The CDR3 coding sequence is TGTGCCAGCAGCCCAAAAGCGGGAACGGAAGAGACCCAGTACTTC. The encoded protein is CASSPKAGTEETQYF.

In regard to this clone: The same CDR3 can be traced to other DNA sequences in this sample. The chain joins TRBV5-1 to TRBJ1-5; TRBD1 aligns across 7 bases. This CDR3 contains 15 residues. Per the germline V gene, CDR1 is SGHRS and CDR2 is YFSETQ. Trimming took 0 bases from V and 3 from J; bases not matched to a gene: 3. The CDR3 here is CASSLGQGNNQPQHF. In nucleotides, the CDR3 is TGCGCCAGCAGCTTGGGACAGGGAAACAATCAGCCCCAGCATTTT.

The V call is TRBV28, the J call TRBJ2-7, with TRBD2 as a possible D gene (5 bases). V was trimmed by 3 bases and J by 2 bases, leaving 11 bases between them. From germline, CDR1 is MDHEN and CDR2 SYDVKM. The CDR3 has 14 residues. The CDR3 reads CASSLRVGAYEQYF. Written as DNA, the CDR3 is TGTGCCAGCAGTTTGCGGGTGGGAGCCTACGAGCAGTACTTC. Based on the CDR3 plus reference TRBV28 and TRBJ2-7, the full variable domain is DVKVTQSSRYLVKRTGEKVFLECVQDMDHENMFWYRQDPGLGLRLIYFSYDVKMKEKGDIPEGYSVSREKKERFSLILESASTNQTSMYLCASSLRVGAYEQYFGPGTRLTVT.

CDR3 nucleotides: TGCGCCAGCAGCTCAGGCGGGAGTCTGAACACCGGGGAGCTGTTTTTT. Amino acid sequence: CASSSGGSLNTGELFF. This rearrangement joins TRBV5-1 to TRBJ2-2; 7 nucleotides align to TRBD2. This CDR3 spans 16 amino acids. The germline V gene encodes CDR1 SGHRS and CDR2 YFSETQ. Trimming took 3 bases from V and 1 from J; bases not matched to a gene: 6.

The chain carries TRBV19 and TRBJ1-5; D is undetermined. The CDR3 sequence is 17 residues long. In germline, CDR1 is LNHDA, CDR2 SQIVND (reference sequence). V was pared by 4 bases and J by 6 bases, with 22 bases between. Here the CDR3 reads CASSTIRTQAKGQPQHF. The CDR3 nucleotides read TGTGCCAGTAGTACGATAAGGACGCAGGCTAAGGGTCAGCCCCAGCATTTT.

The V and J genes are TRBV10-3 and TRBJ2-7; D is uncertain. The V end was cut by 0 bases, the J end by 3 bases, with 15 bases between. Germline V gene data show CDR1 as ENHRY and CDR2 as SYGVKD. The CDR3 length is 16 residues. CDR3 residues: CAISESNGVSRYEQYF. The CDR3, as DNA: TGTGCCATCAGTGAGTCGAATGGGGTCTCCCGCTACGAGCAGTACTTC.

V is TRBV28 and J is TRBJ2-7; D is uncertain. Germline V gives CDR1 MDHEN, CDR2 SYDVKM. This CDR3 spans 15 amino acids. V was cut by 4 bases and J by 0 bases, with 13 bases left in between. In DNA form, the CDR3 reads TGTGCCAGCAGTTCCAAGACGGAGAGCTCCTACGAGCAGTACTTC. It encodes CASSSKTESSYEQYF.

This clone occurred once. The CDR3 region has the DNA TGTGCCAGCAGAACCTCCGGGACGGTCTCCTACGAGCAGTACTTC. Its translation is CASRTSGTVSYEQYF. The V call is TRBV6-5, the J call TRBJ2-7; D is tentatively TRBD1 or TRBD2 (5 bases each). V shed 6 bases and J shed 0 bases, with 15 bases lying between them. This CDR3 spans 15 amino acids. Germline assignment: CDR1 MNHEY and CDR2 SVGAGI.